The entry below gives a single T cell receptor beta chain sequence along with its context. Its antigen is not identified. Libraries were prepared by immunoSEQ multiplex PCR; TCRdb keeps only in-frame clonotypes and omits some of them. The table has roughly 240,000 clones, roughly 89% seen once; the top ten hold roughly 2.5%. Germline lookup yields CDR1 SGHNT and CDR2 YYREEE (reference sequence). The CDR3 consists of 14 residues. Trimming took off 1 base at V and 7 bases at J, with 14 bases between the two ends. The sample originates from a study of cytomegalovirus exposure and HLA in healthy donors. Study at large: Both the roughly 120 validation repertoires and the roughly 640 first-cohort repertoires used the same platform, as reported by a later analysis. Whole-study results and caveats: Researchers reported that a few CMV-associated chains were confirmed in vitro as CMV antigen-specific. High specificity and sensitivity for cytomegalovirus status were reported for the classifier. The listing of 150 to 200 TCR beta chains classed them as cytomegalovirus-associated.

Sequenced input: PBMCs. The V call is TRBV5-4, the J call TRBJ1-2; no clear D gene. The receptor comes from a man between 18 and 29 years old in good health and CMV-seronegative. This CDR3 reads CASSLIEVGGGYTF. DNA of the CDR3: TGTGCCAGCAGCTTGATCGAGGTAGGAGGTGGCTACACCTTC.